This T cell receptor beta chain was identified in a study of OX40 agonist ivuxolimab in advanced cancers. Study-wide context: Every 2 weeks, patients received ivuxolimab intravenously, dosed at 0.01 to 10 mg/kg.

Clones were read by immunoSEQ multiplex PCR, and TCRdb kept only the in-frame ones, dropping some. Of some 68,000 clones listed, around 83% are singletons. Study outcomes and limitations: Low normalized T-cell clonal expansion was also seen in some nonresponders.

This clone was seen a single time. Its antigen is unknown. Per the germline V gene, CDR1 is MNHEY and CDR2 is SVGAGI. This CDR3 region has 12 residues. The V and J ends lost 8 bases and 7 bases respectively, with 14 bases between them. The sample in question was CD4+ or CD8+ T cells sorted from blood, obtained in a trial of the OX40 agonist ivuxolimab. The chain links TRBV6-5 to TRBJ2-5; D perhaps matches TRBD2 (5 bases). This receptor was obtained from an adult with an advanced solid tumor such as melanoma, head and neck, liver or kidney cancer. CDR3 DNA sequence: TGTGCCAGCCACCGGAGGAGTGGGACCCAGTACTTC. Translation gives CASHRRSGTQYF.